This TCR beta chain was found in a study of identifying expanded T cells in peripheral blood. Findings and limits, study-wide: Across healthy donors, higher total template counts meant significantly greater two-week count variance. Over approximately two and four weeks, about 15 and 19 clones changed, versus around 1.3 between replicates.

This clone was recorded a few times. Its cognate antigen is unknown. Collection occurred without any documented infections or immune events in donors. CDR1 is MDHEN and CDR2 is SYDVKM in the germline V gene. The CDR3 length is 11 residues. V shed 7 bases and J shed 5 bases, with 8 bases lying between them. Libraries were prepared by immunoSEQ multiplex PCR; TCRdb keeps only in-frame clonotypes and omits some of them. The sample yields approximately 58,000 clones, approximately 89% seen once. The V call is TRBV28, the J call TRBJ1-1; D remains ambiguous. Sequences were obtained from blood. This TCR was sampled from a person aged 18-69 years in good health. CDR3 loop: CASNGRTEAFF. The DNA of the CDR3 is TGTGCCAGCAATGGGAGGACTGAAGCTTTCTTT. Variable domain in full (rest from reference TRBV28 and TRBJ1-1): DVKVTQSSRYLVKRTGEKVFLECVQDMDHENMFWYRQDPGLGLRLIYFSYDVKMKEKGDIPEGYSVSREKKERFSLILESASTNQTSMYLCASNGRTEAFFGQGTRLTVV.